Detailed here is one T cell receptor (beta chain). What it binds is not known. This CDR3 contains 15 residues. Germline values: CDR1 LNHDA, CDR2 SQIVND (reference sequence). V was shortened by 5 bases and J by 5 bases, with 18 bases between the two germline ends. The data belong to a study of cytomegalovirus exposure and HLA in healthy donors. Notes on the study in general: Clusters of TCRs from the first cohort tended to co-occur in the 100 to 150 validation repertoires (as a later analysis found). The listing of 150 to 200 TCR beta chains classed them as cytomegalovirus-associated.

Repertoires were generated with immunoSEQ multiplex PCR, while TCRdb's copy carries only in-frame clones and drops some. This repertoire shows about 200,000 clones, about three quarters found once; its top ten account for 1% to 1.5%. This rearrangement joins TRBV19 to TRBJ1-1; D is unclear. The TCR was taken from a woman in her twenties or thirties in good health and CMV-seronegative. Sequenced material: PBMCs. The CDR3 loop is CASSFNRGRSTEAFF. As DNA, the CDR3 is TGTGCCAGTAGTTTTAATAGAGGGAGGAGTACTGAAGCTTTCTTT.